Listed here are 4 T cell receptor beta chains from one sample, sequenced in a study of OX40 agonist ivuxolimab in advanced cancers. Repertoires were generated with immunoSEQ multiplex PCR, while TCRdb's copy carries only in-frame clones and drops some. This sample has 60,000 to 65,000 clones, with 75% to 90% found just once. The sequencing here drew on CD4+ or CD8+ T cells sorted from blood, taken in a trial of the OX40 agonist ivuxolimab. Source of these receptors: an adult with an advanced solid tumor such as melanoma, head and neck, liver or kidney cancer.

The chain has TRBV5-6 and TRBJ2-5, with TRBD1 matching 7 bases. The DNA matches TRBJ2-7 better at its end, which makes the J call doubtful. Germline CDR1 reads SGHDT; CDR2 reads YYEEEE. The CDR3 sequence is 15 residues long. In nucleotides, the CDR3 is TGTGCCAGCAGCCTGAACAGGGGATGGTTTGGCGAGCAGTACTTC. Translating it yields CASSLNRGWFGEQYF.

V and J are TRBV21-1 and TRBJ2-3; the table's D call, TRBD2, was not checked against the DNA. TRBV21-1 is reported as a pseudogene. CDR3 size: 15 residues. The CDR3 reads CASSKTSGVTDTQYF. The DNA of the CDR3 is TGTGCCAGCAGCAAGACTAGCGGGGTCACAGATACGCAGTATTTT.

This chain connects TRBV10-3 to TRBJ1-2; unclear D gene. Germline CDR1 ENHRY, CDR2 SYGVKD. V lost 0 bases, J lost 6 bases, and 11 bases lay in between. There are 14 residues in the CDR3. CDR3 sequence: CAISESWQFNGYTF. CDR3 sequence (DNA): TGTGCCATCAGTGAGTCGTGGCAGTTTAATGGCTACACCTTC.

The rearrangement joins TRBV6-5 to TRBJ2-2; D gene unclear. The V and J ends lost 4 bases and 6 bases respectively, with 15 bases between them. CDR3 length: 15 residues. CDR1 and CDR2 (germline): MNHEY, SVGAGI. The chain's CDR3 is CASSLFKNIAGELFF. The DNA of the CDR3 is TGTGCCAGCAGTTTATTCAAAAACATTGCCGGGGAGCTGTTTTTT.